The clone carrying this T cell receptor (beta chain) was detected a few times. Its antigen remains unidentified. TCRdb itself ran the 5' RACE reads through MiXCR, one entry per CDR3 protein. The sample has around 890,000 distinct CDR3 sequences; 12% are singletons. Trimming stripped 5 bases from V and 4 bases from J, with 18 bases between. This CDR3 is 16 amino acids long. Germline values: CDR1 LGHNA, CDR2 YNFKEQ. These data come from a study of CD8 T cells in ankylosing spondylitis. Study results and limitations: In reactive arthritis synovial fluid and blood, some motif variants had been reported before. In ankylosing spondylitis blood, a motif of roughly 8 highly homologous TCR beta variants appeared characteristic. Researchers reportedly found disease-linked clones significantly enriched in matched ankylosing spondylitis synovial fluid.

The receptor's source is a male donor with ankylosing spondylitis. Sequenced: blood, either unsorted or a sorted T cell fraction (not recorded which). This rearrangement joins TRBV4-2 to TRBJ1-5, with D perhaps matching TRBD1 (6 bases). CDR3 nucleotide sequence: TGTGCCAGCAGCGGCCGTGACGGGGGGGCGAATCAGCCCCAGCATTTT. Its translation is CASSGRDGGANQPQHF.